This TCR beta chain comes out of a study of blood T cells in healthy people across ages. Study-wide background: Per two T cells, about one barcoded beta molecule was captured through template switching.

The CDR3 loop spans 12 amino acids. Between the trimmed V and J ends, which lost 8 bases and 2 bases, there was a span of 10 bases. Germline V gene data show CDR1 as SNHLY and CDR2 as FYNNEI. This clonotype has more than one count but fewer than ten. Its cognate antigen is unknown. PCR was performed a second time for about 6 to 11 cycles using a sample-barcoded 5' primer and a J-beta primer mix. TCRdb reprocessed the 5' RACE reads via MiXCR and lists one record per CDR3 protein. The profile shows 1,300,000 or so distinct CDR3 sequences, roughly 59% of them singletons. Whole-study results and caveats: More naive CD4+ cells and higher diversity marked long-lived donors relative to aged donors. TCR beta diversity per million T cells fell roughly linearly with age.

This TCR derives from a man between 18 and 35 years old in good health. V usage is TRBV2 and J usage is TRBJ2-7; D remains unclear. Source material: blood. CDR3: CASGDLPYEQYF. CDR3 coding DNA: TGTGCCAGCGGCGACTTACCCTACGAGCAGTACTTC.